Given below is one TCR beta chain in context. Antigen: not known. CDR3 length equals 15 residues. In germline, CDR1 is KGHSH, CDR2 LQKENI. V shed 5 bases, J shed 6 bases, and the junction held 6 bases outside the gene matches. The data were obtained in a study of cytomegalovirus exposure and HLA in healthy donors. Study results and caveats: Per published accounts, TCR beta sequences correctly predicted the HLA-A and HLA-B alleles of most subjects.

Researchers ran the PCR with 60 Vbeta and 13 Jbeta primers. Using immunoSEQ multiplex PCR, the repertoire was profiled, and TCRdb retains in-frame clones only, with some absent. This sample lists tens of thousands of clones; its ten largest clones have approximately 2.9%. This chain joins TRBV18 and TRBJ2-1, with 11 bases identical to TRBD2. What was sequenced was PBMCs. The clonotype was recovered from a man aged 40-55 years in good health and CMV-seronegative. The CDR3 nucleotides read TGTGCCAGCTCATTAGCGGGGGGGCCTACCAATGAGCAGTTCTTC. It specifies CASSLAGGPTNEQFF.